This T cell receptor beta chain was captured in a study of T cells after yellow fever vaccination. This CDR3 is built from 14 residues. The junction had 12 bases not matched to a gene; V was cut back by 4 bases and J by 8 bases. CDR1 is SQVTM and CDR2 is ANQGSEA in the germline V gene. Ten or more counts support this clonotype. Its antigen is unknown. Each CDR3 protein gets one entry after TCRdb re-called the 5' RACE reads with MiXCR. The repertoire holds a few hundred thousand distinct CDR3 sequences, with 5.2% as singletons. The study's findings and limits: The study re-detected most primary-vaccination clones after the booster (roughly 96% CD4, approximately 88% CD8). Although the secondary response was weaker, it peaked faster, at day 5 versus 15.

Source: CD4+ T cells sorted from PBMCs, taken on the day of the yellow fever booster vaccination. The gene calls are TRBV29-1 and TRBJ2-3; TRBD1 matches at 7 bases. This clonotype was obtained from a man aged 18 to 29 who received the YFV17D yellow fever vaccine. This chain's CDR3 is CSVADRRLIGTQYF. The CDR3 nucleotides are TGCAGCGTTGCGGACAGGCGCCTCATTGGTACGCAGTATTTT.